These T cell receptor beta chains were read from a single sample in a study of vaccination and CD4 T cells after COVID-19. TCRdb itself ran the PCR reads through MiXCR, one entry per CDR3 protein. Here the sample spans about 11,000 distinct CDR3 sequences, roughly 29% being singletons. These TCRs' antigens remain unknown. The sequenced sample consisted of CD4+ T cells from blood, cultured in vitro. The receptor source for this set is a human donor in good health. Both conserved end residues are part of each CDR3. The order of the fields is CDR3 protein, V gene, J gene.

cdr3_aa: CASSPLPGGDYGYTF
v_call: TRBV18
j_call: TRBJ1-2

cdr3_aa: CASSLSRRIEQETQYF
v_call: TRBV27
j_call: TRBJ2-5

cdr3_aa: CASSLLTSGRASQFF
v_call: TRBV7-2
j_call: TRBJ2-1

cdr3_aa: CASRQPSSGANVLTF
v_call: TRBV19
j_call: TRBJ2-6

cdr3_aa: CASTTVTSGRGETQYF
v_call: TRBV6-2/TRBV6-3
j_call: TRBJ2-5

cdr3_aa: CASSPGTSGALGTDTQYF
v_call: TRBV5-1
j_call: TRBJ2-3

cdr3_aa: CSASGGEQYF
v_call: TRBV20-1
j_call: TRBJ2-7

cdr3_aa: CASSDSVYLNEQYF
v_call: TRBV2
j_call: TRBJ2-7

cdr3_aa: CSARKTVSGNTIYF
v_call: TRBV20-1
j_call: TRBJ1-3

cdr3_aa: CASSSGRLAAYNEQFF
v_call: TRBV6-5
j_call: TRBJ2-1

cdr3_aa: CASSPREETQYF
v_call: TRBV18
j_call: TRBJ2-5

cdr3_aa: CASSQGELRDTEAFF
v_call: TRBV7-9
j_call: TRBJ1-1

cdr3_aa: CASSQDSSDRKAFF
v_call: TRBV6-2/TRBV6-3
j_call: TRBJ1-1

cdr3_aa: CASSPRTSGFYNEQFF
v_call: TRBV19
j_call: TRBJ2-1

cdr3_aa: CASSRDVLEPYEQYF
v_call: TRBV6-1
j_call: TRBJ2-7

cdr3_aa: CASSLPFQVGENIQYF
v_call: TRBV27
j_call: TRBJ2-4

cdr3_aa: CASSSGLSYNEQFF
v_call: TRBV28
j_call: TRBJ2-1

cdr3_aa: CASKKGHNNSPLHF
v_call: TRBV6-1
j_call: TRBJ1-6

cdr3_aa: CASNEAAFQGTGYF
v_call: TRBV6-1
j_call: TRBJ2-7

cdr3_aa: CASSSYLAGGTYNEQFF
v_call: TRBV7-3
j_call: TRBJ2-1

cdr3_aa: CASSYPRDMGIYGYTF
v_call: TRBV6-2/TRBV6-3
j_call: TRBJ1-2

cdr3_aa: CSASSFQRDTHNEQFF
v_call: TRBV20-1
j_call: TRBJ2-1

cdr3_aa: CASSHPGTGKPYNEQFF
v_call: TRBV23-1
j_call: TRBJ2-1

cdr3_aa: CASSPFPSPARDEQFF
v_call: TRBV6-2/TRBV6-3
j_call: TRBJ2-1

cdr3_aa: CASSQQGQGPHEQYF
v_call: TRBV7-3
j_call: TRBJ2-7

cdr3_aa: CASSPGWDYNYNEQFF
v_call: TRBV7-9
j_call: TRBJ2-1

cdr3_aa: CASSTGPSGRPYTDTQYF
v_call: TRBV6-1
j_call: TRBJ2-3

cdr3_aa: CASSKEPGSGANVLTF
v_call: TRBV7-2
j_call: TRBJ2-6

cdr3_aa: CASSLPFQETQYF
v_call: TRBV5-4
j_call: TRBJ2-5

cdr3_aa: CSARPREDQPQHF
v_call: TRBV20-1
j_call: TRBJ1-5

cdr3_aa: CASRQNRAIDTEAFF
v_call: TRBV19
j_call: TRBJ1-1

cdr3_aa: CASSIQGYSEQYF
v_call: TRBV2
j_call: TRBJ2-7

cdr3_aa: CASTELPTSGGVGGYF
v_call: TRBV2
j_call: TRBJ2-7

cdr3_aa: CSARTSGRDEQYF
v_call: TRBV20-1
j_call: TRBJ2-7

cdr3_aa: CASIPRGPRLNTEAFF
v_call: TRBV6-1
j_call: TRBJ1-1

cdr3_aa: CSVAGDRGTAASYEQYF
v_call: TRBV29-1
j_call: TRBJ2-7

cdr3_aa: CATSDLLSGQYF
v_call: TRBV24-1
j_call: TRBJ2-7

cdr3_aa: CASSLTISGYNEQFF
v_call: TRBV7-3
j_call: TRBJ2-1

cdr3_aa: CSARADRF
v_call: TRBV20-1
j_call: TRBJ1-2

cdr3_aa: CASSLGTGRSGNTIYF
v_call: TRBV7-9
j_call: TRBJ1-3

cdr3_aa: CASSPGRTYEQYF
v_call: TRBV18
j_call: TRBJ2-7

cdr3_aa: CAIGAAQGAYEQYF
v_call: TRBV10-3
j_call: TRBJ2-7

cdr3_aa: CASSLGGGLGEQFF
v_call: TRBV11-2
j_call: TRBJ2-1

cdr3_aa: CASRPRRGLTEAFF
v_call: TRBV27
j_call: TRBJ1-1

cdr3_aa: CASSPLGTSGSYNEQFF
v_call: TRBV18
j_call: TRBJ2-1

cdr3_aa: CASSPPGQGASEQYF
v_call: TRBV19
j_call: TRBJ2-7

cdr3_aa: CASSLGGGVSNEKLFF
v_call: TRBV5-4
j_call: TRBJ1-4

cdr3_aa: CASSERELAGGGVKTYEQYF
v_call: TRBV6-1
j_call: TRBJ2-7

cdr3_aa: CASSPFRTEAFF
v_call: TRBV2
j_call: TRBJ1-1

cdr3_aa: CASSSLSGNTEAFF
v_call: TRBV27
j_call: TRBJ1-1

cdr3_aa: CASSDNLVFGNEQFF
v_call: TRBV2
j_call: TRBJ2-1

cdr3_aa: CASSPPTIGQRNTIYF
v_call: TRBV28
j_call: TRBJ1-3

cdr3_aa: CASSEAGQTQPQHF
v_call: TRBV6-1
j_call: TRBJ1-5

cdr3_aa: CASSAQLTYNSPLHF
v_call: TRBV9
j_call: TRBJ1-6

cdr3_aa: CASRSLAGGRLSGELFF
v_call: TRBV2
j_call: TRBJ2-2